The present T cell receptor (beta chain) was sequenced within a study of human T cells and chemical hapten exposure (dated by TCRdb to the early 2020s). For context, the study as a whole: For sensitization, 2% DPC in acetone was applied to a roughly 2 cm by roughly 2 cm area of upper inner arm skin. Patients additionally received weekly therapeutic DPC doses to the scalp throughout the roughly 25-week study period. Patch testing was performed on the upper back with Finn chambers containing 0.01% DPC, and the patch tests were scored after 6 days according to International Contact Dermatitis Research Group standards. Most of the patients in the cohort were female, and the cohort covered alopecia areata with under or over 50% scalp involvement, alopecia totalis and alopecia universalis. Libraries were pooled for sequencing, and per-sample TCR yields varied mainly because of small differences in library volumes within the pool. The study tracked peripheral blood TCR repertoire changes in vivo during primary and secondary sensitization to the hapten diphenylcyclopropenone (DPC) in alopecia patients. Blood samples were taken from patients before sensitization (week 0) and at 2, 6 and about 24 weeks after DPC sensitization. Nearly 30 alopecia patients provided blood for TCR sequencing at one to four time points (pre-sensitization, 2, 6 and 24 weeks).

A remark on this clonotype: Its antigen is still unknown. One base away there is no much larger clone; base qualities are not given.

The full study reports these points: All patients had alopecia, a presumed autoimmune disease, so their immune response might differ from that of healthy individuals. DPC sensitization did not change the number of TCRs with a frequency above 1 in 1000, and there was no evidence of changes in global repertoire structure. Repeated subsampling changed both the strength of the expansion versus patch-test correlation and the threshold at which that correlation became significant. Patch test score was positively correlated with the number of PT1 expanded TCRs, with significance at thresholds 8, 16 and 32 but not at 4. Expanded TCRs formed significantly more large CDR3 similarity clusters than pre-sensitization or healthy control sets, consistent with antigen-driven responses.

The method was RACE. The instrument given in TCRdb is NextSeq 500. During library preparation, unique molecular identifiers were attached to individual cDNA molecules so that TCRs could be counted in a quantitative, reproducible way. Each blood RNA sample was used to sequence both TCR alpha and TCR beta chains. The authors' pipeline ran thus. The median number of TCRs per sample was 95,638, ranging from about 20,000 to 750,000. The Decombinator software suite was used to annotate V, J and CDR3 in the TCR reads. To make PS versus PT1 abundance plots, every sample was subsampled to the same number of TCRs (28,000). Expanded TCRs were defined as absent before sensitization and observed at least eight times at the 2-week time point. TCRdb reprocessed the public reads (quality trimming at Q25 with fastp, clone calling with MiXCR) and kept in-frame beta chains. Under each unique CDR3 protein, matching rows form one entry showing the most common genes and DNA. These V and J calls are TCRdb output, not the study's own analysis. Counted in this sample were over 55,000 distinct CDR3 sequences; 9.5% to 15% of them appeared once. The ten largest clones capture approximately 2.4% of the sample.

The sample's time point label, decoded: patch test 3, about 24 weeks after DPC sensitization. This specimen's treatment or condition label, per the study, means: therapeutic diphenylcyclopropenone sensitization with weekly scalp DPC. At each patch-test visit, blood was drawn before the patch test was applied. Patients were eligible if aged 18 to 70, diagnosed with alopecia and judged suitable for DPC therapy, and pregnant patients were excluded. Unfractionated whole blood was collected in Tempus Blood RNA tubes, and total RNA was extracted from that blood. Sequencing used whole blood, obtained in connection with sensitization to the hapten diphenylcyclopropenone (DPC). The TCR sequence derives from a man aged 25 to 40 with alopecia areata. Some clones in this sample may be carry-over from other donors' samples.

The bases are TGTGCCAGCAGTTACTCGATGCAGGCCTACGAGCAGTACTTC. Its translation reads: CASSYSMQAYEQYF. This sequence uses TRBV6-2 or TRBV6-3 and TRBJ2-7; no D gene is confidently identified. Trimming takes 0 bases from V and 2 bases from J, and the germline ends sit 8 bases apart. The germline V gene specifies MNHEY as CDR1 and SVGEGT as CDR2. The CDR3 runs 14 residues from the cysteine to the phenylalanine. Just the 42-base CDR3 DNA is kept, in frame starting at base 1.